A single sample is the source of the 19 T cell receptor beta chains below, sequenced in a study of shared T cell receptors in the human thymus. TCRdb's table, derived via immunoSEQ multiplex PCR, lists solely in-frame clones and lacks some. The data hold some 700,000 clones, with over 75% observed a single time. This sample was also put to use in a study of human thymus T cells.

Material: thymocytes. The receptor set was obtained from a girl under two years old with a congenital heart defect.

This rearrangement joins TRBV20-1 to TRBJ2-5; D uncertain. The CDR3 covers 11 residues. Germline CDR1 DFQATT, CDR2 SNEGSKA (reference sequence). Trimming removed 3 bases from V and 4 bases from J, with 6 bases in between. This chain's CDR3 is CSASFVETQYF. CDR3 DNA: TGCAGTGCTAGTTTCGTAGAGACCCAGTACTTC.

This CDR3 reads CASSQDPRTGILFPFSYGYTF. CDR3 DNA sequence: TGTGCCAGCAGCCAAGATCCCAGGACAGGGATCCTGTTCCCATTTTCTTATGGCTACACCTTC. The V call is TRBV14, the J call TRBJ1-2; TRBD1 matches at 8 bases. CDR3 length: 21 residues. J lost 5 bases, V lost 0 bases, and 23 bases had no gene match. The germline CDR1 and CDR2 sequences are SGHDN and FVKESK.

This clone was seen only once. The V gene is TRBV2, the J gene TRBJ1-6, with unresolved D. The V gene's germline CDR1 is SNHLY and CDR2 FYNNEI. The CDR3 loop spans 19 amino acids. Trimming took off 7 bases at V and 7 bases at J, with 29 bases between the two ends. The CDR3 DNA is TGTGCCAGCAAGGTCTCCACAGACCCGCAAACCGACAACAATTCACCCCTCCACTTT. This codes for CASKVSTDPQTDNNSPLHF.

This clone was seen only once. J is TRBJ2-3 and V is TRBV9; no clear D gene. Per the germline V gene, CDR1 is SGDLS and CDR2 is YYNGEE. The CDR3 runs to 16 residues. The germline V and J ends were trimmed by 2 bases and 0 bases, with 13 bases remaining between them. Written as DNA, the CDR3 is TGTGCCAGCAGCGTCCCAGTTGGAGTAAGCACAGATACGCAGTATTTT. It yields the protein CASSVPVGVSTDTQYF.

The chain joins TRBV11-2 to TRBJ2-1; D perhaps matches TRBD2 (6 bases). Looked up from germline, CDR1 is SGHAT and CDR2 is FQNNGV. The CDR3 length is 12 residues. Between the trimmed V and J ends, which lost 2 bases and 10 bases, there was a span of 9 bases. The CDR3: CASSLTGEEQFF. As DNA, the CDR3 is TGTGCCAGCAGCTTAACGGGGGAAGAGCAGTTCTTC.

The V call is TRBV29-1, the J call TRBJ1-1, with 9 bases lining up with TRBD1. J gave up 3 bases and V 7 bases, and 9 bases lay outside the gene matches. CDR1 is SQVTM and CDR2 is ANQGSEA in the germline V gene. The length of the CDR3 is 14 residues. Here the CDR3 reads CSAGRRDRDTEAFF. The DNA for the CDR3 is TGCAGCGCCGGTCGCCGGGACAGGGACACTGAAGCTTTCTTT. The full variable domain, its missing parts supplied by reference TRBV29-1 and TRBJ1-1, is SAVISQKPSRDICQRGTSLTIQCQVDSQVTMMFWYRQQPGQSLTLIATANQGSEATYESGFVIDKFPISRPNLTFSTLTVSNMSPEDSSIYLCSAGRRDRDTEAFFGQGTRLTVV.

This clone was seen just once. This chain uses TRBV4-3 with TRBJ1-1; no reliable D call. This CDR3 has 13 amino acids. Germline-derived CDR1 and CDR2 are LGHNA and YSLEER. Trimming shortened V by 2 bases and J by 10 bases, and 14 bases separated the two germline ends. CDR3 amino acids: CASSQFGRAGAFF. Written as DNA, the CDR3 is TGCGCCAGCAGCCAATTCGGTAGGGCGGGAGCTTTCTTT.

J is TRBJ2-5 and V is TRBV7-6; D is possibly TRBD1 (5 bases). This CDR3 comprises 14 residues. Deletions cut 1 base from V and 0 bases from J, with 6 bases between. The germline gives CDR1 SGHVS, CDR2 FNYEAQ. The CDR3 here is CASSLEGYQETQYF. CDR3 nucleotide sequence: TGTGCCAGCAGCTTAGAGGGGTACCAAGAGACCCAGTACTTC.

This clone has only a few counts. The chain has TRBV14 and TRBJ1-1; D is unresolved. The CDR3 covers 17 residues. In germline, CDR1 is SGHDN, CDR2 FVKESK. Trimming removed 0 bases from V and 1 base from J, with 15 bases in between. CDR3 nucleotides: TGTGCCAGCAGCCAAGAAAGATGGCGTCCTAGGAACACTGAAGCTTTCTTT. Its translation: CASSQERWRPRNTEAFF.

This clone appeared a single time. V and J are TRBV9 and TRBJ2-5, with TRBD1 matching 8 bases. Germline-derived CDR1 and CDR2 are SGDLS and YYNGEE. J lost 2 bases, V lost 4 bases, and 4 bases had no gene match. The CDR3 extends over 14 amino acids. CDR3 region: CASSPRTGQETQYF. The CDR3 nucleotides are TGTGCCAGCAGCCCCAGGACAGGGCAAGAGACCCAGTACTTC.

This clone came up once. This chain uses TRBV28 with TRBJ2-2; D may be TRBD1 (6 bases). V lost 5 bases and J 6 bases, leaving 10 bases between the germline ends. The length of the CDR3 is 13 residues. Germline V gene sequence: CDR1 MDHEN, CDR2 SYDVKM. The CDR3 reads CASSQQGPGELFF. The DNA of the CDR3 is TGTGCCAGCAGTCAACAGGGACCCGGGGAGCTGTTTTTT.

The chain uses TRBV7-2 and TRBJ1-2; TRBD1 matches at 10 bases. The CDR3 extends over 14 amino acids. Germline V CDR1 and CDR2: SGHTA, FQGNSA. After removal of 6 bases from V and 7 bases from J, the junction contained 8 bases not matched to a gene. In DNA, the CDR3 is TGTGCCAGCAGACAAGACAGGGGGCGCGGTGGCTACACCTTC. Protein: CASRQDRGRGGYTF.

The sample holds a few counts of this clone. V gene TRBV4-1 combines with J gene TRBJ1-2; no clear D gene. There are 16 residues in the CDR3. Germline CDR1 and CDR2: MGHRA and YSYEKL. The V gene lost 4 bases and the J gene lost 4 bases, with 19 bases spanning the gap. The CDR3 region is CASSLRKGAGTYGYTF. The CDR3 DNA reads TGCGCCAGCAGCCTTCGAAAAGGCGCAGGAACCTATGGCTACACCTTC.

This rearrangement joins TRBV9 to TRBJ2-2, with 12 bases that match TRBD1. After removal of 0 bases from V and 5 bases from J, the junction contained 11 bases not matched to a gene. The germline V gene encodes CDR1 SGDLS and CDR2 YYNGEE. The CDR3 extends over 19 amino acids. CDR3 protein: CASSVDGTGGAASTGELFF. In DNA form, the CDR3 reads TGTGCCAGCAGCGTAGATGGGACAGGGGGCGCGGCCAGTACCGGGGAGCTGTTTTTT.

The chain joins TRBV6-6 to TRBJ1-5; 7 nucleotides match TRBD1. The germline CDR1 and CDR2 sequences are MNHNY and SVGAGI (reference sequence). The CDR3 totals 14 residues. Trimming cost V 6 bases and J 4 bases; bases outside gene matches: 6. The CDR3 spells CASSPGTENQPQHF. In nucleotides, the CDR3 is TGTGCCAGCAGCCCCGGGACAGAAAATCAGCCCCAGCATTTT.

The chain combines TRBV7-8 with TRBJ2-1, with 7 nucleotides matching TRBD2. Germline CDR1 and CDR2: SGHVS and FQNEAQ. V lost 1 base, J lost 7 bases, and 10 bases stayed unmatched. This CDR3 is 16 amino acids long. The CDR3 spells CASSLVRAGVGNEQFF. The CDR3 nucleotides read TGTGCCAGCAGCTTAGTCAGGGCGGGGGTCGGGAATGAGCAGTTCTTC.

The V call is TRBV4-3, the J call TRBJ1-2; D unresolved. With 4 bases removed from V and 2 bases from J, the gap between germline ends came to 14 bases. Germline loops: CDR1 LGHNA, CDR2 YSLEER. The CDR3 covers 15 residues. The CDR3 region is CASSPSRGSNYGYTF. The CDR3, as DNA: TGCGCCAGCAGCCCCTCCCGAGGGTCCAACTATGGCTACACCTTC.

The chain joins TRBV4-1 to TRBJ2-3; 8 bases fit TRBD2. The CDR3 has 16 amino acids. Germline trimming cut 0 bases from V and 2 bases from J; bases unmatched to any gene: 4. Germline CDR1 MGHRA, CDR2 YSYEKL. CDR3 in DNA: TGCGCCAGCAGCCAAGATAGCGGGGTGATCACAGATACGCAGTATTTT. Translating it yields CASSQDSGVITDTQYF.

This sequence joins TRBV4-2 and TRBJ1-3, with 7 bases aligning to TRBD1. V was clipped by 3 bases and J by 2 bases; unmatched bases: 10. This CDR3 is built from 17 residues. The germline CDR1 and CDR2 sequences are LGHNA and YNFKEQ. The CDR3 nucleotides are TGTGCCAGCAGCCAGAGGACAACAGGGGACCCTGGAAACACCATATATTTT. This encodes CASSQRTTGDPGNTIYF.